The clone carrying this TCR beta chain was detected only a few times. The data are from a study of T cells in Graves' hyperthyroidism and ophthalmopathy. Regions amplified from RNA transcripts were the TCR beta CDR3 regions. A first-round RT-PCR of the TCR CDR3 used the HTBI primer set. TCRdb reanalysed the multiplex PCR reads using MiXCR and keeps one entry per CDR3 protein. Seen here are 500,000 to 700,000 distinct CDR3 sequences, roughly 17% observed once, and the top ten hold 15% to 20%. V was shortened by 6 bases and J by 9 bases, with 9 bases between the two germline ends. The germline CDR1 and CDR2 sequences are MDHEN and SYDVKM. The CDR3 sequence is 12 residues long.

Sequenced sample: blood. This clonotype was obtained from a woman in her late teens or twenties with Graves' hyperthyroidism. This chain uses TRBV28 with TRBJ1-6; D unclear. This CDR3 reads CASRAPSSPLHF. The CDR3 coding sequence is TGTGCCAGCAGGGCCCCCTCTTCACCCCTCCACTTT.